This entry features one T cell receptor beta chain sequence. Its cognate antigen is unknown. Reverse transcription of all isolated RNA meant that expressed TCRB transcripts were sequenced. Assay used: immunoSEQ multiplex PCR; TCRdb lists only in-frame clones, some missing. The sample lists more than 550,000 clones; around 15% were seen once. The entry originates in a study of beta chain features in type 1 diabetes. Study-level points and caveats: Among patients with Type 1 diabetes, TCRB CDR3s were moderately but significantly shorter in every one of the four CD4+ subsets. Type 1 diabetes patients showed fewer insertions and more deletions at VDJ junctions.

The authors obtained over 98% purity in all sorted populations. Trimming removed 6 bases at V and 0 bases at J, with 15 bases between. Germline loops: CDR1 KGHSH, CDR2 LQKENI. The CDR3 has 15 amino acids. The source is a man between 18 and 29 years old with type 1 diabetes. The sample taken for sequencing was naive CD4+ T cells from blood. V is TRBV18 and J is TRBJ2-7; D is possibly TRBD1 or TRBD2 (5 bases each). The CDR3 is CASSPTRQLSYEQYF. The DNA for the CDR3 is TGTGCCAGCTCCCCTACTAGACAGCTCTCCTACGAGCAGTACTTC.